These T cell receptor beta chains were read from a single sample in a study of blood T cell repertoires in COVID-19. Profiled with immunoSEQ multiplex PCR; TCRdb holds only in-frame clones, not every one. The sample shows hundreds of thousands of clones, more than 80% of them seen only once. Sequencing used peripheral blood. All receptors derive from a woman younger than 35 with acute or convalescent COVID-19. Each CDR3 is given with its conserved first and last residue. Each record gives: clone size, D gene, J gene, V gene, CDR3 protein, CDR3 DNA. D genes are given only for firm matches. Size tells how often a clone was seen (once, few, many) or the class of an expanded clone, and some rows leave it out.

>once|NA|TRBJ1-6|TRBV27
CASKSVLALNSPLHF
TGTGCCAGCAAATCAGTCCTGGCCCTTAATTCACCCCTCCACTTT
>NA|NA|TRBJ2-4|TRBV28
CASSLQGFGAKNIQYF
TGTGCCAGCAGTTTGCAGGGTTTTGGGGCCAAAAACATTCAGTACTTC
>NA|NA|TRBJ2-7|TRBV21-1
CASSKAGLAAFYEQYF
TGTGCCAGCAGCAAAGCGGGCCTAGCGGCATTCTACGAGCAGTACTTC
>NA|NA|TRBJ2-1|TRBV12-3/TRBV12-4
CASSYGGEEQFF
TGTGCCAGCAGTTACGGCGGGGAAGAGCAGTTCTTC
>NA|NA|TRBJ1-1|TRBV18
CASSQSLNTEAFF
TGTGCCAGCTCACAGAGCTTAAACACTGAAGCTTTCTTT
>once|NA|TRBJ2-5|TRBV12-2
CASRFIAGGKETQYF
TGTGCAAGTCGCTTTATAGCGGGGGGGAAAGAGACCCAGTACTTC
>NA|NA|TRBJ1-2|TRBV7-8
CASSLNSAPVTLYGYTF
TGTGCCAGCAGCTTAAATTCCGCCCCAGTGACTCTCTATGGCTACACCTTC
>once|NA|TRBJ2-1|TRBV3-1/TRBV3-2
CASSQAVGGPWNEQFF
TGTGCCAGCAGCCAAGCCGTGGGGGGGCCATGGAATGAGCAGTTCTTC
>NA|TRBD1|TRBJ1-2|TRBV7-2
CASSSSGQVGWGGYTF
TGTGCCAGCAGCTCATCAGGACAGGTGGGGTGGGGTGGCTACACCTTC
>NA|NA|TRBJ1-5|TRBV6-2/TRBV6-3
CASSYYSNSNQPQHF
TGTGCCAGCAGTTACTACAGTAATAGCAATCAGCCCCAGCATTTT
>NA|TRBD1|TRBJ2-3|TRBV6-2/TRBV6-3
CASSFTLQGARTDTQYF
TGTGCCAGCAGTTTCACCCTGCAGGGGGCAAGGACAGATACGCAGTATTTT
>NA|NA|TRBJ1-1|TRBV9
CASSVGPGANTEAFF
TGTGCCAGCAGCGTAGGCCCGGGAGCGAACACTGAAGCTTTCTTT
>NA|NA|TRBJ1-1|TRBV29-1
CSAPWDGGRFF
TGCAGCGCTCCCTGGGACGGGGGTCGTTTCTTT
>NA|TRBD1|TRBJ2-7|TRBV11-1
CASSPSGTGIREQYF
TGTGCCAGCAGCCCCTCCGGGACAGGTATTCGCGAGCAGTACTTC
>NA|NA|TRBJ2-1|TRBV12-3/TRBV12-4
CASHGSTYNEQFF
TGTGCCAGCCACGGGTCAACCTACAATGAGCAGTTCTTC
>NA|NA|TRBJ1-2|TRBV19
CASSILGEGGYTF
TGTGCCAGTAGTATTTTAGGGGAAGGTGGCTACACCTTC
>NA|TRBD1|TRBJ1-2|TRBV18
CASSPSAGGSYGYTF
TGTGCCAGCTCACCAAGTGCAGGGGGTAGCTATGGCTACACCTTC
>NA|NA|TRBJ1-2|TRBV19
CASSTPTGNGYTF
TGTGCCAGTAGTACCCCTACAGGGAACGGCTACACCTTC
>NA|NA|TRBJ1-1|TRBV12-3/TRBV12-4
CASSLGLEAFF
TGTGCCAGCAGCTTGGGACTTGAAGCTTTCTTT